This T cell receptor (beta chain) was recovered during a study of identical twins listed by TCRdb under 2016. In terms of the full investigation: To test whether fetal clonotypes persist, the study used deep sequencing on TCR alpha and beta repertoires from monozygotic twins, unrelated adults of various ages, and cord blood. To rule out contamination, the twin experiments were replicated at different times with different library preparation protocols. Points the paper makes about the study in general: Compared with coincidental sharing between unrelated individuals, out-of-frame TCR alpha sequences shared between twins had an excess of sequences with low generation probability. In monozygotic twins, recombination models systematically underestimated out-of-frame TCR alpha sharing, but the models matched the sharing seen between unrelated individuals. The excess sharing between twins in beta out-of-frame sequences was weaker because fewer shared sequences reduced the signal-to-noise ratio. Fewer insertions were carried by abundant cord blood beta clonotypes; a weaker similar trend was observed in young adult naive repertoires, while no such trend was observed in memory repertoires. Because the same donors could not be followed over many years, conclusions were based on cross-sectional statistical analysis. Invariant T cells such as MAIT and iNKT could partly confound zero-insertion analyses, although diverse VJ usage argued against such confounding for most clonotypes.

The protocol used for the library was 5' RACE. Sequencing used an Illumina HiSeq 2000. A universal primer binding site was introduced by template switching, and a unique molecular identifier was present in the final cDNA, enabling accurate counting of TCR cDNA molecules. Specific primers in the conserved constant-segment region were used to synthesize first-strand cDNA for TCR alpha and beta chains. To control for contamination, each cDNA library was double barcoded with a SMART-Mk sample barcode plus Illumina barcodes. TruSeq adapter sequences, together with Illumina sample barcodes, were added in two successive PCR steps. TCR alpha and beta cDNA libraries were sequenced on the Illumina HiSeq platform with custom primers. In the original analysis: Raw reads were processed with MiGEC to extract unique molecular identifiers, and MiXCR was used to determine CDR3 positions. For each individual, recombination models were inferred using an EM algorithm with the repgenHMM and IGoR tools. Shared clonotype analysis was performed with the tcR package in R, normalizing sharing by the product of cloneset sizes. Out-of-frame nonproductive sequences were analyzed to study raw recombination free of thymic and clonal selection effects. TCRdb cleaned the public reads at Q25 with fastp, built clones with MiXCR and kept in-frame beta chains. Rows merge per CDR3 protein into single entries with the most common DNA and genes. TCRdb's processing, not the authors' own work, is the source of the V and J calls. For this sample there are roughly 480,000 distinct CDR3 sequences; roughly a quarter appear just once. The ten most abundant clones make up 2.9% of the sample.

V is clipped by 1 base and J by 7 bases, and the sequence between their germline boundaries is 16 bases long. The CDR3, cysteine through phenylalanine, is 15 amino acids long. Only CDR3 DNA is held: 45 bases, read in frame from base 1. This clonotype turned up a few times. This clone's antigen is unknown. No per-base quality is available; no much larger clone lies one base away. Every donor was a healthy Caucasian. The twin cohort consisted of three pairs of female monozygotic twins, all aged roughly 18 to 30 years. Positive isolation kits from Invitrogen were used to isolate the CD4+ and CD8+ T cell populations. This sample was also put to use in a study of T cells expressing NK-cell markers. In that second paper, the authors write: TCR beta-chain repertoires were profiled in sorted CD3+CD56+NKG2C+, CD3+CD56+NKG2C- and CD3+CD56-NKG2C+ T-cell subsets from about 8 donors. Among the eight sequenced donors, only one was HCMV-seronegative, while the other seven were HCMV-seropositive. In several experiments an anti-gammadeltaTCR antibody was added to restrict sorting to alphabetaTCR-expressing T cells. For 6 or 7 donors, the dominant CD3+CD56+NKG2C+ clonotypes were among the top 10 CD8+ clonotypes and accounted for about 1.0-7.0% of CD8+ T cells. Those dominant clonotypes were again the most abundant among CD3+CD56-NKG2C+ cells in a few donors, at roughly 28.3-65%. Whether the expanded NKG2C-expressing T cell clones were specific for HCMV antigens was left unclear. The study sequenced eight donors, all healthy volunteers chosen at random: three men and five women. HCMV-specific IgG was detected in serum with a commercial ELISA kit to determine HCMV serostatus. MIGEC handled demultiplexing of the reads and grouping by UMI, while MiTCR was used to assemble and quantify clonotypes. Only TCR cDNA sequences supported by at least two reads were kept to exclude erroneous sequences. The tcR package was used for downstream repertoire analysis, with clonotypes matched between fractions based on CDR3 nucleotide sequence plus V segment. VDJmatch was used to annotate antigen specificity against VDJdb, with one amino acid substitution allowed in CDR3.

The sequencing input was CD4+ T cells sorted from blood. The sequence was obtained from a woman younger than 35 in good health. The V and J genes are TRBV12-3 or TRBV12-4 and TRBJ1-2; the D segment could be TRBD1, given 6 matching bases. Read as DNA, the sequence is TGTGCCAGCAGTTTAGTATGGGGGCGCGTGGGTGGCTACACCTTC. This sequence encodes CASSLVWGRVGGYTF.